This T cell receptor (beta chain) was sequenced during a study of shared clonotypes between healthy human individuals. For the study at large: A donor's plate count was three for CD4 naive and three for CD4 memory; CD8 naive had two and CD8 memory one. Study-wide points: Naive subsets usually exceeded memory subsets in estimated richness. Clonotypes shared by all four sorted-subset donors had higher generation probabilities than non-shared clonotypes.

Worth noting for this clone: Antigen: not known.

Per the germline V gene, CDR1 is SEHNR and CDR2 is FQNEAQ (reference sequence). V was pared by 1 base and J by 7 bases, with 8 bases between. The CDR3 runs 12 residues. In the naive CD8 group, cells lacked CD45RO and were positively selected for CCR7, so terminally differentiated effector memory CD45RA+ cells were left out. Deep-level running was used for the assay. Measured with immunoSEQ multiplex PCR; TCRdb has only the in-frame clones, and not every one. The sample consists of hundreds of thousands of clones, approximately 96% of them appearing once. Source material: naive CD8+ T cells sorted from blood. This receptor was obtained from a woman aged 25 to 39 in good health. The V gene is TRBV7-9, the J gene TRBJ2-7; D remains ambiguous. The DNA for the CDR3 is TGTGCCAGCAGCTTAGTGGCCGGAGAGCAGTACTTC. This sequence encodes CASSLVAGEQYF.